This T cell receptor beta chain was recovered during a study of blood T cell repertoires in COVID-19. In the study overall: PBMCs, B-cell-depleted T cells, or T cells were the source of the cDNA or gDNA that made up the material.

Profiling relied on immunoSEQ multiplex PCR, and the TCRdb table lists in-frame clones only, not all of them. The table records 200,000 to 250,000 clones, 87% of them present only once. Germline V gives CDR1 LNHDA, CDR2 SQIVND (reference sequence). CDR3 length equals 14 residues. The TCR sequence derives from a man between 18 and 35 years old with acute COVID-19. The genes are TRBV19 and TRBJ2-2; TRBD1 matches 9 bases. Source material: PBMCs or T cells enriched from blood (not recorded which). The CDR3 DNA sequence: TGTGCGACACTCCGGACAGGGGATCCCGGGGAGCTGTTTTTT. It specifies CATLRTGDPGELFF.